This TCR beta chain comes out of a study of OX40 agonist ivuxolimab in advanced cancers. General study findings and limits: Some of the lowest clonal expansion was seen in partial responders at 0.1-3.0 mg/kg. On average, CD8+ T cells had more expanded clones than CD4+.

Trimming cost V 1 base and J 2 bases, with 14 bases left between them. Germline CDR1 reads SQVTM; CDR2 reads ANQGSEA. The CDR3 extends over 15 amino acids. To note about this clone: Antigen unknown.

Here immunoSEQ multiplex PCR was the method, and the copy in TCRdb shows in-frame clones only, minus some. Counted here are tens of thousands of clones, roughly 91% occurring once; the ten biggest clones make up approximately 0.43%. The sequence was obtained from an adult with an advanced solid tumor such as melanoma, head and neck, liver or kidney cancer. The chain uses TRBV29-1 and TRBJ1-2, with D unclear. Sequences were derived from CD4+ or CD8+ T cells sorted from blood, sampled in a trial of the OX40 agonist ivuxolimab. The CDR3 DNA reads as TGCAGCGTTGAAGCCGGCGGGAGGCAGAACTATGGCTACACCTTC. Translated: CSVEAGGRQNYGYTF. Variable domain in full (rest from reference TRBV29-1 and TRBJ1-2): SAVISQKPSRDICQRGTSLTIQCQVDSQVTMMFWYRQQPGQSLTLIATANQGSEATYESGFVIDKFPISRPNLTFSTLTVSNMSPEDSSIYLCSVEAGGRQNYGYTFGSGTRLTVV.